Listed below are T cell receptor beta chains from one sample, sequenced in a study of T cell responses to AZD1222 COVID-19 vaccine. TCRdb's copy holds only in-frame clones and misses some; the assay was immunoSEQ multiplex PCR. The data contain more than 95,000 clones, around nine tenths of them seen just once; the ten biggest clones take up 28%. Specimen: peripheral blood, collected on day 0 of AZD1222 vaccination. Receptors originate from an adult in good health. CDR3s include the opening cysteine and the closing phenylalanine or tryptophan. A D gene is named only where the DNA matches it firmly. The size of a clone is reported for some rows only, either as once, few or many, or as a class for expanded clones.

abundance	v_gene	j_gene	d_gene	CDR3nt	CDR3aa
NA	TRBV6-5	TRBJ2-3	TRBD1	TGTGCCAGCAGTTATTCCGGGACAGGGGTAGATACGCAGTATTTT	CASSYSGTGVDTQYF
once	TRBV5-4	TRBJ2-5	TRBD2	TGTGCCAGCACCTCCGGGGGTAGCGGGGGGGAGACCCAGTACTTC	CASTSGGSGGETQYF
NA	TRBV5-6	TRBJ2-1	NA	TGTGCCAGCAGCTCCTCTGGCGGGACCTACAATGAGCAGTTCTTC	CASSSSGGTYNEQFF
NA	TRBV4-3	TRBJ1-2	NA	TGCGCCAGCAGCCAAGTAGTGAACAGCCTTAACTATGGCTACACCTTC	CASSQVVNSLNYGYTF
NA	TRBV2	TRBJ2-5	NA	TGTGCCAGCAGTGACGAGTTTTCGTATGAAGAGACCCAGTACTTC	CASSDEFSYEETQYF
NA	TRBV7-7	TRBJ2-1	TRBD1	TGTGCCAGCAGTCAAGAGGGACAGGGTATGAATGAGCAGTTCTTC	CASSQEGQGMNEQFF
NA	TRBV18	TRBJ1-1	TRBD1	TGTGCCAGCTCACCAACTGGGACAGGTCCCCTTCCCGGACAAGCTTTCTTT	CASSPTGTGPLPGQAFF
NA	TRBV6-1	TRBJ2-1	TRBD2	TGTGCCAGCAGTGAATTCCGGGGGGGGGTAAATGAGCAGTTCTTC	CASSEFRGGVNEQFF
few	TRBV2	TRBJ2-1	NA	TGTGCCAGCACTTGGGCGAGGAATGAGCAGTTCTTC	CASTWARNEQFF
NA	TRBV7-2	TRBJ1-3	NA	TGTGCCAGCACCCTTGGGGGGGATGCTGGAAACACCATATATTTT	CASTLGGDAGNTIYF
NA	TRBV6-1	TRBJ2-3	NA	TGTGCCAGCAGTGAGAGTCGGGACCCCACAGATACGCAGTATTTT	CASSESRDPTDTQYF
once	TRBV27	TRBJ2-1	NA	TGTGCCAGCAGTTTAAGGGGGAGCAACAATGAGCAGTTCTTC	CASSLRGSNNEQFF
NA	TRBV18	TRBJ1-1	NA	TGTGCCAGCTCACCAGGCCATGAAGCTTTCTTT	CASSPGHEAFF
once	TRBV20-1	TRBJ1-6	TRBD1	TGCAGTGCTAGTCGGGTCGGACAGGGGTCTTCACCCCTCCACTTT	CSASRVGQGSSPLHF
NA	TRBV2	TRBJ2-1	NA	TGTGCCAGCAGGCAGGGACTGGCTATTTACAATGAGCAGTTCTTC	CASRQGLAIYNEQFF
NA	TRBV7-9	TRBJ2-1	NA	TGTGCCAGCAGCTTAGCGGGGTTAACCTACAATGAGCAGTTCTTC	CASSLAGLTYNEQFF
NA	TRBV18	TRBJ1-1	NA	TGTGCCAGCTCAGGGTGGAGTAACACTGAAGCTTTCTTT	CASSGWSNTEAFF
few	TRBV19	TRBJ1-6	NA	TGTGCCAGTACCCCCGGACGGAGTAATTCACCCCTCCACTTT	CASTPGRSNSPLHF
NA	TRBV7-2	TRBJ1-6	NA	TGTGCCAGCAGCCCCTTTCCGACAGGTCCTTCACCCCTCCACTTT	CASSPFPTGPSPLHF
NA	TRBV5-1	TRBJ2-7	NA	TGCGCCAGCAGCTCGACAGGATTTCACGAGCGGTACTTC	CASSSTGFHERYF
NA	TRBV7-6	TRBJ2-5	NA	TGTGCCAGCAGCCGGACGGATGGGACAGAGACCCAGTACTTC	CASSRTDGTETQYF
NA	TRBV6-5	TRBJ1-5	NA	TGTGCCAGCAGTATCTCCGGTCATAGCAATCAGCCCCAGCATTTT	CASSISGHSNQPQHF
NA	TRBV12-3/TRBV12-4	TRBJ1-5	NA	TGTGCCAGCAGTTCTGGGACGAGACCCCAGCATTTT	CASSSGTRPQHF
NA	TRBV30	TRBJ1-1	NA	TGTGCCTGGAGTGTACTGGGGAACACTGAAGCTTTCTTT	CAWSVLGNTEAFF
once	TRBV6-5	TRBJ2-7	NA	TGTGCCAGCAGTCCCGACGGAGGGATGGCCTACGAGCAGTACTTC	CASSPDGGMAYEQYF
NA	TRBV7-8	TRBJ2-7	TRBD2	TGTGCCAGCAGCTTACTTTCGGCAGCGGGGGCCCGAAGTAGCTACGAGCAGTACTTC	CASSLLSAAGARSSYEQYF
NA	TRBV30	TRBJ2-1	NA	TGTGCCTGGAGTCCCTGGGGATCCCAGGGCAATGAGCAGTTCTTC	CAWSPWGSQGNEQFF
NA	TRBV11-3	TRBJ2-2	NA	TGTGCCAGCAGCTTGGGAGTCGGGGAGCTGTTTTTT	CASSLGVGELFF
few	TRBV19	TRBJ2-1	NA	TGTGCCAGTAGCCCAACAGGGTTTTCCTACAATGAGCAGTTCTTC	CASSPTGFSYNEQFF
once	TRBV19	TRBJ1-2	TRBD1	TGTGCCAGTAGTATGGGGACAGCTTATGGCTACACCTTC	CASSMGTAYGYTF
NA	TRBV28	TRBJ1-1	TRBD1	TGTGCCAGCAGTCAGGGGGCCGCGGGGGACACTGAAGCTTTCTTT	CASSQGAAGDTEAFF
NA	TRBV29-1	TRBJ2-5	TRBD2	TGCAGCGTCCTCGGGGGGAAAGAGACCCAGTACTTC	CSVLGGKETQYF
NA	TRBV9	TRBJ2-5	TRBD2	TGTGCCAGCAGCCCTGGACTAGCGGGGGGGATAAAGGAGACCCAGTACTTC	CASSPGLAGGIKETQYF
once	TRBV4-2	TRBJ1-4	NA	TGTGCCAGCAGCCAAGCCCAGGGTAATGAAAAACTGTTTTTT	CASSQAQGNEKLFF
NA	TRBV4-2	TRBJ2-3	TRBD2	TGTGCCAGCAGCCAAGTAGCGGGGGGGGTCACAGATACGCAGTATTTT	CASSQVAGGVTDTQYF
NA	TRBV6-5	TRBJ1-4	TRBD1	TGTGCCAGCAGTTACTCGACAGGGAATGGCGAAAAACTGTTTTTT	CASSYSTGNGEKLFF
NA	TRBV6-2/TRBV6-3	TRBJ2-3	TRBD2	TGTGCCAGCAGTTATGACGGGGGGGGCACAGATACGCAGTATTTT	CASSYDGGGTDTQYF
NA	TRBV18	TRBJ1-1	TRBD1	TGTGCCAGCTCACCGGTGGGACAGCTAAACACTGAAGCTTTCTTT	CASSPVGQLNTEAFF
NA	TRBV19	TRBJ1-2	NA	TGTGCCAGTAGTATAGGGGAAGGGGCCTATGGCTACACCTTC	CASSIGEGAYGYTF
NA	TRBV11-1	TRBJ1-2	NA	TGTGCCAGCAGTTCCCTAGGCGGAGTTAACTATGGCTACACCTTC	CASSSLGGVNYGYTF
NA	TRBV12-2	TRBJ2-1	NA	TGTGCAAGTCGCTTAGTAGGGGGTGGTGGGACGTCGCAGTTCTTC	CASRLVGGGGTSQFF
NA	TRBV7-2	TRBJ1-5	NA	TGTGCCAGCAGCTTAGAGTGGAATCAGCCCCAGCATTTT	CASSLEWNQPQHF
NA	TRBV2	TRBJ2-7	NA	TGTGCCAGCCTCCGGGACACCTCCTACGAGCAGTACTTC	CASLRDTSYEQYF
NA	TRBV12-2	TRBJ2-2	NA	TGTGCAAGTCGCTTAACAACCGCCGGGCGAGGGATTTACACCGGGGAGCTGTTTTTT	CASRLTTAGRGIYTGELFF
NA	TRBV14	TRBJ1-2	NA	TGTGCCAGCAGCCCGAGCTTATACCGGGGGACTGGCTACACCTTC	CASSPSLYRGTGYTF
NA	TRBV12-3/TRBV12-4	TRBJ1-6	NA	TGTGCCAGCAGCCCCGGACGAAATTCACCCCTCCACTTT	CASSPGRNSPLHF
NA	TRBV6-5	TRBJ1-1	NA	TGTGCCAGCAGTTACGTCGGCTCCCTGAACACTGAAGCTTTCTTT	CASSYVGSLNTEAFF